These 11 T cell receptor beta chains were all obtained from the same sample, sequenced in a study of blood T cell repertoires in COVID-19. This table comes from immunoSEQ multiplex PCR, and its TCRdb copy is limited to in-frame clones, with some not included. This repertoire shows 150,000 to 200,000 clones, 70% to 90% found once; its top ten account for less than 3%. The sample consisted of peripheral blood. The origin of the receptors is a man between 60 and 75 years old with acute or convalescent COVID-19.

The gene calls are TRBV11-2 and TRBJ2-3, with TRBD2 as a possible D gene (6 bases). V lost 5 bases and J lost 9, with 27 bases in between. CDR3 length: 17 amino acids. Germline V gene data show CDR1 as SGHAT and CDR2 as FQNNGV. The CDR3 nucleotides read TGTGCCAGCAGCCCGGGGCTATTACGGACTACGGACTTGACGCAGTATTTT. Translation: CASSPGLLRTTDLTQYF.

The V gene is TRBV19, the J gene TRBJ1-2, with TRBD1 as a possible D gene (6 bases). Germline V gene lookup returns CDR1 LNHDA and CDR2 SQIVND (reference sequence). The V and J ends lost 2 bases and 3 bases respectively, with 19 bases between them. CDR3 length: 17 amino acids. In DNA form, the CDR3 reads TGTGCCAGTAGTATATCCTGGACAGCCCGCCGCTACTATGGCTACACCTTC. Residues: CASSISWTARRYYGYTF. The full variable domain, in which reference TRBV19 and TRBJ1-2 provide the parts outside the CDR3, is DGGITQSPKYLFRKEGQNVTLSCEQNLNHDAMYWYRQDPGQGLRLIYYSQIVNDFQKGDIAEGYSVSREKKESFPLTVTSAQKNPTAFYLCASSISWTARRYYGYTFGSGTRLTVV.

CDR3 sequence: CATGLAVTDTQYF. The CDR3 DNA sequence: TGTGCCACCGGACTAGCGGTTACAGATACGCAGTATTTT. J is TRBJ2-3 and V is TRBV6-5; 10 bases are shared with TRBD2. The length of the CDR3 is 13 residues. V was clipped by 10 bases and J by 3 bases; unmatched bases: 4. Germline V gives CDR1 MNHEY, CDR2 SVGAGI.

V and J are TRBV24-1 and TRBJ1-2; perhaps TRBD1 as D (5 bases). The V gene lost 3 bases and the J gene lost 5 bases, with 18 bases spanning the gap. The CDR3 covers 16 residues. The V gene's germline CDR1 is KGHDR and CDR2 SFDVKD. CDR3 DNA sequence: TGTGCCACCAGTGATCCCAAGACAGTTGGCCCGTATGGCTACACCTTC. It specifies CATSDPKTVGPYGYTF.

V gene TRBV10-3 combines with J gene TRBJ1-1, with TRBD1 as a possible D gene (5 bases). This CDR3 has 14 amino acids. The ends were cut back, 0 bases at V and 8 bases at J, with 13 bases in the middle. Germline values: CDR1 ENHRY, CDR2 SYGVKD. CDR3 sequence (DNA): TGTGCCATCAGTGAGTCCAGGGCGGGGTCAGAAGCTTTCTTT. Protein sequence: CAISESRAGSEAFF.

The rearrangement uses TRBV12-5 and TRBJ1-4; 9 nucleotides align to TRBD1. The CDR3 has 15 amino acids. Germline-derived CDR1 and CDR2 are LGHNT and FRNRAP. The trim removed 7 bases at V and 4 bases at J, leaving 7 bases unmatched. The CDR3 region is CASASGQGNNEKLFF. CDR3 in DNA: TGTGCTAGTGCCTCGGGACAGGGAAATAATGAAAAACTGTTTTTT.

In DNA, the CDR3 is TGTGCCAGCAGTACCCTTGCGGGGGACACAGATACGCAGTATTTT. Its protein is CASSTLAGDTDTQYF. The chain carries TRBV6-4 and TRBJ2-3, with 7 nucleotides matching TRBD2. In germline, CDR1 is MRHNA, CDR2 SNTAGT. This CDR3 region has 15 residues. Unmatched junction bases numbered 7, after V lost 5 bases and J lost 2 bases.

The V call is TRBV7-2, the J call TRBJ2-1; no clear D gene. Trimming took off 2 bases at V and 2 bases at J, with 16 bases between the two ends. Germline values: CDR1 SGHTA, CDR2 FQGNSA. The CDR3 runs to 17 residues. CDR3 nucleotide sequence: TGTGCCAGCAGCTTACAGGTAGAAAGATCTGCCTACAATGAGCAGTTCTTC. It codes for CASSLQVERSAYNEQFF.

The chain couples TRBV6-5 to TRBJ2-5, with 7 bases that match TRBD1. V was clipped by 8 bases and J by 10 bases; unmatched bases: 19. Germline CDR1 MNHEY, CDR2 SVGAGI. The CDR3 sequence is 15 residues long. The chain's CDR3 is CASPRWQGVTSGQYF. The CDR3 region has the DNA TGTGCCAGCCCTCGGTGGCAGGGGGTCACATCCGGCCAGTACTTC.

The CDR3 loop reads CASSPRQVNTEAFF. CDR3 DNA sequence: TGTGCCAGCTCACCACGGCAGGTGAACACTGAAGCTTTCTTT. The chain is built from TRBV18 and TRBJ1-1; no definite D call. CDR1 and CDR2 from the germline V gene are KGHSH and LQKENI. V was cut by 1 base and J by 0 bases, with 6 bases left in between. The CDR3 spans 14 residues.

The rearrangement links TRBV29-1 to TRBJ1-3, with 10 positions matching TRBD1. This CDR3 comprises 14 residues. CDR1 and CDR2 (germline): SQVTM, ANQGSEA. Trimming removed 7 bases from V and 9 bases from J; junction bases left unmatched: 12. In nucleotides, the CDR3 is TGCAGCGCGGCGACAGGGGGCGTTCTGGGCACCATATATTTT. It is translated as CSAATGGVLGTIYF.